There are many counts of the clone carrying this TCR beta chain. The CDR3 has 14 amino acids. The J segment lost 7 bases and the V segment lost 6 bases, leaving 9 bases of the junction unmatched. CDR1 is MGHDK and CDR2 is SYGVNS in the germline V gene. This sample stems from a study of T cells in Graves' hyperthyroidism and ophthalmopathy. TCR beta CDR3 regions were amplified from RNA transcripts. The study used the HTBI primer set for a first-round RT-PCR of the TCR CDR3. Each CDR3 protein gets one entry after TCRdb re-called the multiplex PCR reads with MiXCR. This sample has some 370,000 distinct CDR3 sequences, with around 15% found just once.

Sample: blood. The receptor was isolated from a man in his fifties with Graves' ophthalmopathy. The gene calls are TRBV25-1 and TRBJ2-7, with 10 bases fitting TRBD2. Here the CDR3 DNA reads TGTGCCAGCAGGGAAGCGGGAGGGGCTGGGGAGCAGTACTTC. Residues: CASREAGGAGEQYF.